Presented here are 5 T cell receptor beta chains from one specimen sequenced in a study of cytomegalovirus exposure and HLA in healthy donors. Primers for the PCR totalled 60 Vbeta and 13 Jbeta. TCRdb's table, derived via immunoSEQ multiplex PCR, lists solely in-frame clones and lacks some. Of about 180,000 clones in the sample, 75% to 80% were seen once. Sample: PBMCs. Every receptor here comes from a man aged 35 to 55 in good health and CMV-seropositive.

This clone came up a few times. The chain combines TRBV4-2 with TRBJ2-3; 11 bases line up with TRBD2. V was clipped by 4 bases and J by 6 bases; unmatched bases: 3. This CDR3 comprises 14 residues. The V gene's germline CDR1 is LGHNA and CDR2 YNFKEQ. Here the CDR3 DNA reads TGTGCCAGCAGCCCCACTAGCGGGAGTGATACGCAGTATTTT. Its translation is CASSPTSGSDTQYF.

The chain has TRBV4-2 and TRBJ2-6, with 7 bases matching TRBD2. With 0 bases clipped from V and 3 bases from J, the junction kept 2 bases outside the gene matches. This CDR3 is 16 amino acids long. Germline CDR1 and CDR2: LGHNA and YNFKEQ. This CDR3 reads CASSQEGGSGANVLTF. As DNA, the CDR3 is TGTGCCAGCAGCCAAGAGGGAGGGAGTGGGGCCAACGTCCTGACTTTC.

The chain couples TRBV7-9 to TRBJ2-3; 10 nucleotides align to TRBD2. This CDR3 region has 15 residues. Germline V gene data show CDR1 as SEHNR and CDR2 as FQNEAQ (reference sequence). J gave up 3 bases and V 8 bases, and 8 bases lay outside the gene matches. The DNA for the CDR3 is TGTGCCAGCGGACCTAGCGGGAGTCTAACAGATACGCAGTATTTT. Its protein product is CASGPSGSLTDTQYF.

The V and J genes are TRBV27 and TRBJ2-7; a possible D gene is TRBD1 (6 bases). Germline assignment: CDR1 MNHEY and CDR2 SMNVEV (reference sequence). The V end lost 6 bases, the J end lost 0 bases, and 21 bases lay between the germline ends. This CDR3 contains 17 residues. CDR3 DNA sequence: TGTGCCAGCAGCCCGACCCGGTCCGGGACATACTCCTACGAGCAGTACTTC. Protein: CASSPTRSGTYSYEQYF.

The J gene is TRBJ2-3, the V gene TRBV11-2; maybe TRBD2 (5 bases). This CDR3 contains 14 residues. The V end was cut by 3 bases, the J end by 0 bases, with 7 bases between. Germline CDR1 and CDR2: SGHAT and FQNNGV. The CDR3 here is CASSLRRSTDTQYF. CDR3 nucleotides: TGTGCCAGCAGCTTGCGGAGGAGCACAGATACGCAGTATTTT.